Presented here are 30 T cell receptor beta chains from one specimen sequenced in a study of regulatory dendritic cells for organ transplantation. The table came from immunoSEQ multiplex PCR; TCRdb's copy has only in-frame clones and leaves some out. The sample holds more than 35,000 clones; 80% to 95% are singletons and the top ten take about 0.11%. Sequenced: naive CD8+ T cells from blood. Noted subset: CD45RA+ naive T cells. The receptor source for this set is a human donor in good health.

The rearrangement uses TRBV7-9 and TRBJ2-5, with D maybe TRBD2 (6 bases). The V gene lost 3 bases and the J gene lost 4 bases, with 15 bases spanning the gap. The CDR3 runs to 15 residues. Germline assignment: CDR1 SEHNR and CDR2 FQNEAQ (reference sequence). The CDR3 DNA follows: TGTGCCAGCAGCTTTCCCCCTGGGGGAGGAGAGACCCAGTACTTC. It translates to CASSFPPGGGETQYF.

This clone was recorded only once. This chain joins TRBV5-1 and TRBJ2-3; D is perhaps TRBD2 (6 bases). The V end was cut by 0 bases, the J end by 5 bases, with 10 bases between. Germline CDR1 and CDR2: SGHRS and YFSETQ. The length of the CDR3 is 14 residues. The CDR3 sequence is CASSLAEGLDTQYF. For the CDR3, the DNA is TGCGCCAGCAGCTTGGCCGAGGGACTAGATACGCAGTATTTT.

This chain joins TRBV28 and TRBJ2-2, with D possibly being TRBD2 (5 bases). Germline V lookup: CDR1 MDHEN, CDR2 SYDVKM. V was pared by 6 bases and J by 4 bases, with 12 bases between. This CDR3 region has 14 residues. This CDR3 is CASSQLRGTGELFF. CDR3 bases: TGTGCCAGCAGCCAACTACGGGGCACCGGGGAGCTGTTTTTT. Full variable domain (rest looked up from reference TRBV28 and TRBJ2-2): DVKVTQSSRYLVKRTGEKVFLECVQDMDHENMFWYRQDPGLGLRLIYFSYDVKMKEKGDIPEGYSVSREKKERFSLILESASTNQTSMYLCASSQLRGTGELFFGEGSRLTVL.

The chain links TRBV27 to TRBJ2-1, with D possibly TRBD1 on 6 matching bases. V lost 9 bases, J lost 4 bases, and 13 bases lay in between. The germline V gene encodes CDR1 MNHEY and CDR2 SMNVEV (reference sequence). This CDR3 is built from 13 residues. The CDR3 sequence is CASSRTEYNEQFF. CDR3 DNA sequence: TGTGCCAGTTCCCGGACAGAGTACAATGAGCAGTTCTTC.

The chain employs TRBV9 and TRBJ2-1; 9 bases map to TRBD1. Germline V gene data show CDR1 as SGDLS and CDR2 as YYNGEE. V shed 0 bases and J 8 bases; nucleotides not matched to a gene: 12. The CDR3 is 17 residues long. The CDR3, as DNA: TGTGCCAGCAGCGTAGCAGCCGGACAGGGGCACGGGTATGAGCAGTTCTTC. Its translation is CASSVAAGQGHGYEQFF.

The chain couples TRBV27 to TRBJ2-5; TRBD1 is a possible D gene (6 bases). Trimming took off 5 bases at V and 5 bases at J, with 15 bases between the two ends. Germline assignment: CDR1 MNHEY and CDR2 SMNVEV (reference sequence). The length of the CDR3 is 14 residues. In nucleotides, the CDR3 is TGTGCCAGCAGTCACACCGGGACAAAGGAGACCCAGTACTTC. This gives the protein CASSHTGTKETQYF.

This chain connects TRBV27 to TRBJ1-4, with 8 bases that match TRBD1. After removal of 5 bases from V and 4 bases from J, the junction contained 9 bases not matched to a gene. CDR1 and CDR2 (germline): MNHEY, SMNVEV (reference sequence). The CDR3 has 16 amino acids. The CDR3 DNA follows: TGTGCCAGCAGTCCTATGTGGACAGGGATTAATGAAAAACTGTTTTTT. It encodes CASSPMWTGINEKLFF.

V and J are TRBV5-1 and TRBJ1-2, with a possible D match to TRBD1 (5 bases). V was trimmed by 3 bases and J by 6 bases, leaving 12 bases between them. Germline CDR1 and CDR2: SGHRS and YFSETQ. The CDR3 totals 13 residues. Here the CDR3 DNA reads TGCGCCAGCAGCTCCGGCCGGGGGGATGGCTACACCTTC. It yields the protein CASSSGRGDGYTF. Combining the CDR3 with reference TRBV5-1 and TRBJ1-2 gives the whole variable domain KAGVTQTPRYLIKTRGQQVTLSCSPISGHRSVSWYQQTPGQGLQFLFEYFSETQRNKGNFPGRFSGRQFSNSRSEMNVSTLELGDSALYLCASSSGRGDGYTFGSGTRLTVV.

This CDR3 reads CASKIASSGNTIYF. CDR3 nucleotides: TGTGCCAGCAAAATCGCGAGCTCTGGAAACACCATATATTTT. The chain carries TRBV2 and TRBJ1-3; no definite D call. V lost 7 bases and J 0 bases, leaving 10 bases between the germline ends. The CDR3 extends over 14 amino acids. Germline V gene sequence: CDR1 SNHLY, CDR2 FYNNEI. Together with reference TRBV2 and TRBJ1-3, the CDR3 gives the full variable domain: EPEVTQTPSHQVTQMGQEVILRCVPISNHLYFYWYRQILGQKVEFLVSFYNNEISEKSEIFDDQFSVERPDGSNFTLKIRSTKLEDSAMYFCASKIASSGNTIYFGEGSWLTVV.

V usage is TRBV6-5 and J usage is TRBJ2-7; perhaps TRBD2 as D (6 bases). Germline V CDR1 and CDR2: MNHEY, SVGAGI. This CDR3 spans 15 amino acids. Trimming took 0 bases from V and 3 from J, leaving 12 bases between them. CDR3 in DNA: TGTGCCAGCAGTTACTCTGGGGGGATGGGCTACGAGCAGTACTTC. Encoded protein: CASSYSGGMGYEQYF.

Worth noting for this clone: A junction end diverges from the germline sequence, so it may reflect a read error. The chain employs TRBV6-1 and TRBJ2-7, with TRBD2 identical over 7 bases. The CDR3 spans 14 residues. Germline V gene sequence: CDR1 MNHNS, CDR2 SASEGT. As DNA, the CDR3 is TGTGCCAGCAGGGAAGAGAGACTAGCTAACGAGCAGTACTTC. Amino acids: CASREERLANEQYF.

This rearrangement joins TRBV2 to TRBJ2-7; D may correspond to TRBD1 or TRBD2 (5 bases each). Trimming left V 3 bases short and J 3 bases short, with 12 bases between. There are 14 residues in the CDR3. Looked up from germline, CDR1 is SNHLY and CDR2 is FYNNEI. CDR3 sequence reads: CASSDAGAIYEQYF. The CDR3 DNA sequence: TGTGCCAGCAGTGATGCCGGGGCCATCTACGAGCAGTACTTC.

The chain carries TRBV5-4 and TRBJ2-5; no clear D gene. The V and J ends lost 4 bases and 1 base respectively, with 14 bases between them. CDR1 and CDR2 (germline): SGHNT, YYREEE (reference sequence). The CDR3 spans 15 residues. Here the CDR3 reads CASSRDGARQETQYF. DNA of the CDR3: TGTGCCAGCAGCCGAGATGGTGCCCGCCAAGAGACCCAGTACTTC.

The chain links TRBV7-2 to TRBJ2-3; 12 positions match TRBD2. CDR3 length: 15 amino acids. After removal of 3 bases from V and 3 bases from J, the junction contained 1 base not matched to a gene. Germline CDR1 SGHTA, CDR2 FQGNSA. Here the CDR3 reads CASSFTSGRTDTQYF. CDR3 DNA: TGTGCCAGCAGCTTCACTAGCGGGAGGACAGATACGCAGTATTTT. The variable domain in full, with the rest retrieved from reference TRBV7-2 and TRBJ2-3, is GAGVSQSPSNKVTEKGKDVELRCDPISGHTALYWYRQSLGQGLEFLIYFQGNSAPDKSGLPSDRFSAERTGGSVSTLTIQRTQQEDSAVYLCASSFTSGRTDTQYFGPGTRLTVL.

The chain recombines TRBV5-1 with TRBJ2-1; 9 bases match TRBD1. Looked up from germline, CDR1 is SGHRS and CDR2 is YFSETQ. The CDR3 totals 15 residues. V lost 4 bases, J lost 3 bases, and 5 bases stayed unmatched. The CDR3 sequence: CASSPRQGGYNEQFF. In nucleotides, the CDR3 is TGCGCCAGCAGCCCCCGACAGGGGGGCTACAATGAGCAGTTCTTC.

The chain is built from TRBV7-9 and TRBJ1-2; D unresolved. CDR3 length: 15 residues. Between the trimmed V and J ends, which lost 5 bases and 0 bases, there was a span of 13 bases. Germline assignment: CDR1 SEHNR and CDR2 FQNEAQ (reference sequence). The CDR3 is CASSPPEDSNYGYTF. DNA for the CDR3: TGTGCCAGCAGCCCACCGGAAGATTCTAACTATGGCTACACCTTC.

J is TRBJ2-4 and V is TRBV1; the table names TRBD1, a call not compared with the DNA. TRBV1 is designated a pseudogene. This CDR3 comprises 11 residues. The CDR3 nucleotides read TGCACCCCCGGGACAGGGGGTAATCAGTACTTC. Protein: CTPGTGGNQYF.

V gene TRBV4-2 combines with J gene TRBJ2-3; 9 bases agree with TRBD1. The trim removed 1 base at V and 6 bases at J, leaving 17 bases unmatched. The germline V gene encodes CDR1 LGHNA and CDR2 YNFKEQ. The CDR3 runs 19 residues. As DNA, the CDR3 is TGTGCCAGCAGCCAAGTCCCATGGTCGGGGACAGGGAACGGCGATACGCAGTATTTT. Translated: CASSQVPWSGTGNGDTQYF.

This clone was found a few times. J is TRBJ1-6 and V is TRBV6-6; D uncertain. CDR1 and CDR2 from the germline V gene are MNHNY and SVGAGI (reference sequence). CDR3 size: 13 residues. The V and J ends lost 0 bases and 7 bases respectively, with 4 bases between them. Here the CDR3 reads CASSYSTNSPLHF. The CDR3 bases are TGTGCCAGCAGTTACTCGACCAATTCACCCCTCCACTTT.

The chain has TRBV7-9 and TRBJ2-2, with a weak D call TRBD1 (6 bases). This CDR3 has 13 amino acids. Trimming pared 5 bases from V and 9 bases from J, leaving 13 bases between. Germline assignment: CDR1 SEHNR and CDR2 FQNEAQ (reference sequence). For the CDR3, the DNA is TGTGCCAGCAGCCTAGGGGGATTGAGGGAGCTGTTTTTT. Translation gives CASSLGGLRELFF.

The chain is built from TRBV19 and TRBJ2-2; no clear D. This CDR3 region has 14 residues. The germline V and J ends were trimmed by 0 bases and 5 bases, with 7 bases remaining between them. Germline CDR1 is LNHDA and CDR2 is SQIVND (reference sequence). In DNA, the CDR3 is TGTGCCAGTAGTATAGACGGAGAAACCGGGGAGCTGTTTTTT. Translated, it gives CASSIDGETGELFF.

The gene calls are TRBV19 and TRBJ1-2; D is uncertain. Trimming took 1 base from V and 6 from J, leaving 9 bases between them. Germline CDR1 and CDR2: LNHDA and SQIVND (reference sequence). This CDR3 has 13 residues. The CDR3 coding sequence is TGTGCCAGTAGTATAGGAAGTGGAGATGGCTACACCTTC. This gives the protein CASSIGSGDGYTF.

The genes are TRBV27 and TRBJ1-2, with D possibly being TRBD1 (5 bases). Germline CDR1 and CDR2: MNHEY and SMNVEV (reference sequence). V lost 2 bases and J lost 2, with 12 bases in between. The CDR3 length is 15 residues. The CDR3 is CASSLQGLTNYGYTF. The DNA for the CDR3 is TGTGCCAGCAGTTTACAGGGCCTTACCAACTATGGCTACACCTTC.

The chain links TRBV19 to TRBJ2-5; D gene unclear. CDR1 LNHDA and CDR2 SQIVND come from the germline V gene (reference sequence). This CDR3 spans 17 amino acids. With 3 bases removed from V and 3 bases from J, the gap between germline ends came to 20 bases. CDR3 in DNA: TGTGCCAGTAGTATTTGGCCCAACGAACTTGAAAAAGAGACCCAGTACTTC. It specifies CASSIWPNELEKETQYF.

The V and J genes are TRBV9 and TRBJ1-3; D uncertain. There are 13 residues in the CDR3. Germline loops: CDR1 SGDLS, CDR2 YYNGEE. Trimming stripped 7 bases from V and 2 bases from J, with 10 bases between. CDR3 amino acids: CASDEQPGNTIYF. DNA of the CDR3: TGTGCCAGCGATGAGCAGCCTGGAAACACCATATATTTT.

This clone has a handful of counts. The V and J genes are TRBV6-5 and TRBJ1-2, with TRBD1 identical over 7 bases. Germline-derived CDR1 and CDR2 are MNHEY and SVGAGI. V was clipped by 5 bases and J by 4 bases; unmatched bases: 7. The CDR3 spans 14 residues. The CDR3: CASSNRGGSYGYTF. Here the CDR3 DNA reads TGTGCCAGCAGTAACAGGGGCGGGAGCTATGGCTACACCTTC.

V usage is TRBV11-2 and J usage is TRBJ2-5; 7 bases fit TRBD1. CDR1 and CDR2 (germline): SGHAT, FQNNGV. The CDR3 length is 16 residues. V shed 1 base, J shed 1 base, and the junction held 6 bases outside the gene matches. CDR3 protein: CASSLVGGQVQETQYF. CDR3 DNA: TGTGCCAGCAGCTTAGTCGGAGGACAGGTCCAAGAGACCCAGTACTTC.

This chain connects TRBV28 to TRBJ2-1; 8 bases agree with TRBD2. Germline V gives CDR1 MDHEN, CDR2 SYDVKM. This CDR3 is built from 17 residues. V lost 6 bases to trimming and J lost 4 bases; unmatched junction nucleotides: 14. The CDR3 sequence: CASSIGVAGRIYNEQFF. CDR3 DNA sequence: TGTGCCAGCAGCATCGGAGTAGCGGGACGTATATACAATGAGCAGTTCTTC.

Details on this clone: The sample holds other DNA sequences that translate to the same CDR3. J is TRBJ2-7 and V is TRBV9, with 11 positions matching TRBD2. The V gene end was trimmed by 0 bases and the J gene end by 1 base; junction bases not matched to a gene: 3. This CDR3 comprises 16 residues. Germline-derived CDR1 and CDR2 are SGDLS and YYNGEE. CDR3 DNA sequence: TGTGCCAGCAGCGTAGGAGGGACTAGCGGTTCCTACGAGCAGTACTTC. This encodes CASSVGGTSGSYEQYF.

CDR3 DNA sequence: TGTGCCAGCAGCTTAACTGGCAGCAAAGAGACCCAGTACTTC. The encoded protein is CASSLTGSKETQYF. V usage is TRBV7-3 and J usage is TRBJ2-5, with D unresolved. Germline assignment: CDR1 SGHTA and CDR2 FQGTGA. The CDR3 consists of 14 residues. V lost 0 bases and J 3 bases, leaving 8 bases between the germline ends.